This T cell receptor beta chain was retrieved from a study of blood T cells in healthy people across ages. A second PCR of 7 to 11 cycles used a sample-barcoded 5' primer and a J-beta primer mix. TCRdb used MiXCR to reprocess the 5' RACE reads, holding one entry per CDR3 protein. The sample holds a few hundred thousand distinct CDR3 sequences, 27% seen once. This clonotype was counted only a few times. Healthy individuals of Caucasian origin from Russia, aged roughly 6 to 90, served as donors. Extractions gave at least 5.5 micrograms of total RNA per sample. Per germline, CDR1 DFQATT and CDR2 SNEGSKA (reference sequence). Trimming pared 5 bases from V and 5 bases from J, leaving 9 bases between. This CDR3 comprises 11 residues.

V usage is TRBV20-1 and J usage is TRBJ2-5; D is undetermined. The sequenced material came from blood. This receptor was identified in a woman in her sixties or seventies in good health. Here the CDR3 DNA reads TGCAGTGCTGTCCGTTTGGAGACCCAGTACTTC. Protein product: CSAVRLETQYF.